These 13 T cell receptor beta chains were all obtained from the same sample, sequenced in a study of T cell responses to AZD1222 COVID-19 vaccine. Generated by immunoSEQ multiplex PCR, the TCRdb table keeps only in-frame clones and is missing some. The repertoire consists of some 130,000 clones, with about nine tenths occurring once and the leading ten covering 20% to 25%. Sequenced material: peripheral blood, taken on day 0 of AZD1222 vaccination. The receptors were gathered from an adult in good health.

The rearrangement joins TRBV2 to TRBJ1-2; no reliable D call. Trimming removed 5 bases from V and 4 bases from J, with 14 bases in between. In germline, CDR1 is SNHLY, CDR2 FYNNEI. CDR3 length: 14 residues. The CDR3 loop reads CASSRSVAAYGYTF. The CDR3 DNA reads TGTGCCAGCAGTCGGAGTGTGGCAGCCTATGGCTACACCTTC.

The gene calls are TRBV27 and TRBJ2-7, with a possible D match to TRBD2 (5 bases). Germline-derived CDR1 and CDR2 are MNHEY and SMNVEV (reference sequence). The ends were cut back, 3 bases at V and 6 bases at J, with 15 bases in the middle. CDR3 length: 14 amino acids. This CDR3 is CASSFQGPRGEQYF. The CDR3 DNA is TGTGCCAGCAGTTTTCAAGGGCCTCGGGGCGAGCAGTACTTC.

V and J are TRBV12-3 or TRBV12-4 and TRBJ2-2, with D perhaps matching TRBD1 or TRBD2 (5 bases each). The CDR3 loop spans 13 amino acids. Between the trimmed V and J ends, which lost 5 bases and 6 bases, there was a span of 10 bases. CDR3 bases: TGTGCCAGCAGTGCAAGGGGACCCGGGGAGCTGTTTTTT. This gives the protein CASSARGPGELFF.

CDR3 nucleotides: TGTGCCACCAGTGACCTCACCGGTGTAGGCTACACCTTC. Protein product: CATSDLTGVGYTF. The chain employs TRBV24-1 and TRBJ1-2; D gene uncertain. CDR3 length equals 13 residues. The V and J ends lost 4 bases and 8 bases respectively, with 13 bases between them. Per germline, CDR1 KGHDR and CDR2 SFDVKD.

The chain couples TRBV5-1 to TRBJ1-5, with D perhaps TRBD1 (5 bases). The CDR3 length is 15 residues. Trimming shortened V by 1 base and J by 3 bases, and 11 bases separated the two germline ends. Germline assignment: CDR1 SGHRS and CDR2 YFSETQ. CDR3 amino acids: CASSLNGGFNQPQHF. CDR3 sequence (DNA): TGCGCCAGCAGCTTGAATGGGGGGTTCAATCAGCCCCAGCATTTT.

The V gene is TRBV2, the J gene TRBJ1-2, with 9 bases identical to TRBD1. The germline V gene encodes CDR1 SNHLY and CDR2 FYNNEI. The CDR3 extends over 19 amino acids. Losses at the gene ends were 0 bases for V and 1 base for J; bases not matched to a gene: 12. The CDR3 sequence is CASSEALASGTGSNYGYTF. CDR3 sequence (DNA): TGTGCCAGCAGTGAAGCGTTAGCCTCCGGGACAGGGAGTAACTATGGCTACACCTTC. The full variable domain, in which reference TRBV2 and TRBJ1-2 provide the parts outside the CDR3, is EPEVTQTPSHQVTQMGQEVILRCVPISNHLYFYWYRQILGQKVEFLVSFYNNEISEKSEIFDDQFSVERPDGSNFTLKIRSTKLEDSAMYFCASSEALASGTGSNYGYTFGSGTRLTVV.

The J gene is TRBJ2-1, the V gene TRBV5-1; 7 bases map to TRBD2. Trimming took 3 bases from V and 6 from J; bases not matched to a gene: 6. The CDR3 totals 14 residues. CDR1 is SGHRS, CDR2 YFSETQ, per germline. The CDR3 region is CASSSGTIINEQFF. The DNA for the CDR3 is TGCGCCAGCAGCTCCGGGACTATCATCAATGAGCAGTTCTTC.

The chain recombines TRBV7-2 with TRBJ1-2; a weak D match, TRBD1 (5 bases). Trimming shortened V by 4 bases and J by 8 bases, and 14 bases separated the two germline ends. CDR1 is SGHTA, CDR2 FQGNSA, per germline. The CDR3 runs to 13 residues. DNA for the CDR3: TGTGCCAGCAGCTCCGATCCCAAGGGGGGCTACACCTTC. Translation gives CASSSDPKGGYTF.

The rearrangement uses TRBV9 and TRBJ2-2; D unresolved. Germline CDR1 is SGDLS and CDR2 is YYNGEE. The CDR3 contains 17 residues. V lost 3 bases, J lost 0 bases, and 15 bases lay in between. In DNA, the CDR3 is TGTGCCAGCAGCGCCCCCTTACGGCAGACGAACACCGGGGAGCTGTTTTTT. Translated, it gives CASSAPLRQTNTGELFF. Full variable domain (rest looked up from reference TRBV9 and TRBJ2-2): DSGVTQTPKHLITATGQRVTLRCSPRSGDLSVYWYQQSLDQGLQFLIQYYNGEERAKGNILERFSAQQFPDLHSELNLSSLELGDSALYFCASSAPLRQTNTGELFFGEGSRLTVL.

The J gene is TRBJ1-1, the V gene TRBV18; no firm D call. CDR1 and CDR2 (germline): KGHSH, LQKENI. Trimming pared 5 bases from V and 2 bases from J, leaving 15 bases between. The CDR3 is made up of 15 amino acids. CDR3 region: CASSRVGRLNTEAFF. For the CDR3, the DNA is TGTGCCAGCTCAAGGGTCGGCAGGTTAAACACTGAAGCTTTCTTT.

The chain is built from TRBV6-5 and TRBJ1-2; the match to TRBD1 covers 7 bases. The CDR3 covers 13 residues. V lost 7 bases, J lost 6 bases, and 8 bases stayed unmatched. Germline CDR1 is MNHEY and CDR2 is SVGAGI. The CDR3 here is CASTVYRGHGYTF. The CDR3 DNA is TGTGCCAGCACCGTCTACAGGGGCCATGGCTACACCTTC.

V usage is TRBV6-2 or TRBV6-3 and J usage is TRBJ1-2; weak D call: TRBD1 (5 bases). Germline V gives CDR1 MNHEY, CDR2 SVGEGT. The CDR3 runs 17 residues. Trimming shortened V by 0 bases and J by 3 bases, and 17 bases separated the two germline ends. CDR3 sequence: CASSYSVEGAPHYGYTF. In nucleotides, the CDR3 is TGTGCCAGCAGTTACTCCGTGGAAGGGGCCCCCCACTATGGCTACACCTTC.

The rearrangement uses TRBV29-1 and TRBJ2-4; D is ambiguous. This CDR3 is 14 amino acids long. CDR1 SQVTM and CDR2 ANQGSEA come from the germline V gene. The ends were cut back, 1 base at V and 3 bases at J, with 10 bases in the middle. For the CDR3, the DNA is TGCAGCGTTGAAGCTCAGGCGATCAAAAACATTCAGTACTTC. It yields the protein CSVEAQAIKNIQYF.